These T cell receptor beta chains were read from a single sample in a study of blood T cells in healthy people across ages. MiXCR was run by TCRdb on the 5' RACE reads, yielding one entry per CDR3 protein. The data contain about 1.5 million distinct CDR3 sequences, 35% to 45% of them singletons. Sequencing input: blood. The origin of the receptors is a woman between 18 and 30 years old in good health. CDR3s include the opening cysteine and the closing phenylalanine or tryptophan. The order of the fields is clone size, J gene, V gene, D gene, CDR3 protein, CDR3 DNA. D genes are given only for firm matches. Size values are once, few and many counts, or a class for expanded clones, and some rows have none.

abundance: -
j_gene: TRBJ2-5
v_gene: TRBV29-1
d_gene: -
CDR3aa: CSVAGGHQETQYF
CDR3nt: TGCAGCGTTGCCGGCGGGCACCAAGAGACCCAGTACTTC

abundance: -
j_gene: TRBJ1-1
v_gene: TRBV18
d_gene: TRBD1
CDR3aa: CASSRTGETEAFF
CDR3nt: TGTGCCAGCTCACGTACAGGGGAGACTGAAGCTTTCTTT

abundance: few
j_gene: TRBJ2-7
v_gene: TRBV4-1
d_gene: TRBD2
CDR3aa: CASSQLGLAGSSYEQYF
CDR3nt: TGCGCCAGCAGCCAGCTCGGACTAGCGGGGAGCTCCTACGAGCAGTACTTC

abundance: -
j_gene: TRBJ2-3
v_gene: TRBV10-3
d_gene: TRBD2
CDR3aa: CAISGLAGRRDTQYF
CDR3nt: TGTGCCATCAGTGGACTAGCGGGCAGGAGAGATACGCAGTATTTT

abundance: -
j_gene: TRBJ2-2
v_gene: TRBV18
d_gene: -
CDR3aa: CASSPRKSPGELFF
CDR3nt: TGTGCCAGCTCACCAAGGAAGTCCCCCGGGGAGCTGTTTTTT

abundance: many
j_gene: TRBJ1-2
v_gene: TRBV12-3/TRBV12-4
d_gene: -
CDR3aa: CASKGGSYGYTF
CDR3nt: TGTGCCAGCAAAGGAGGTAGCTATGGCTACACCTTC

abundance: few
j_gene: TRBJ2-3
v_gene: TRBV7-7
d_gene: -
CDR3aa: CASSFSGSSADTQYF
CDR3nt: TGTGCTAGCAGCTTTAGTGGTTCGTCGGCGGATACGCAGTATTTT

abundance: many
j_gene: TRBJ1-1
v_gene: TRBV27
d_gene: TRBD1
CDR3aa: CASRIQGAVGNTEAFF
CDR3nt: TGTGCCAGCAGGATCCAGGGGGCCGTGGGGAACACTGAAGCTTTCTTT

abundance: few
j_gene: TRBJ1-1
v_gene: TRBV12-3/TRBV12-4
d_gene: TRBD1
CDR3aa: CASSFLPRQGRTEAFF
CDR3nt: TGTGCCAGCAGTTTCCTCCCTCGACAGGGAAGGACTGAAGCTTTCTTT

abundance: few
j_gene: TRBJ2-1
v_gene: TRBV29-1
d_gene: -
CDR3aa: CSSGDLDTGEQFF
CDR3nt: TGCAGCTCAGGGGACTTGGACACCGGTGAGCAGTTCTTC

abundance: -
j_gene: TRBJ2-3
v_gene: TRBV4-3
d_gene: TRBD1
CDR3aa: CASSRIGTGPDTQYF
CDR3nt: TGCGCCAGCAGCCGAATCGGGACAGGGCCAGATACGCAGTATTTT

abundance: few
j_gene: TRBJ1-5
v_gene: TRBV28
d_gene: -
CDR3aa: CASSSLGGLQPQHF
CDR3nt: TGTGCCAGCAGTTCATTGGGCGGGCTTCAGCCCCAGCATTTT

abundance: -
j_gene: TRBJ2-7
v_gene: TRBV7-9
d_gene: -
CDR3aa: CASSTLDTLLSYEQYF
CDR3nt: TGTGCCAGCAGCACACTGGACACCCTGCTCTCCTACGAGCAGTACTTC

abundance: few
j_gene: TRBJ2-1
v_gene: TRBV6-2/TRBV6-3
d_gene: -
CDR3aa: CASSWFSYNEQFF
CDR3nt: TGTGCCAGCAGCTGGTTCTCCTACAATGAGCAGTTCTTC

abundance: few
j_gene: TRBJ1-2
v_gene: TRBV5-1
d_gene: TRBD1
CDR3aa: CASSGGQGLANYGYTF
CDR3nt: TGCGCCAGCAGCGGGGGACAGGGGCTTGCAAACTATGGCTACACCTTC

abundance: few
j_gene: TRBJ2-4
v_gene: TRBV7-9
d_gene: -
CDR3aa: CASSLEGSAKNIQYF
CDR3nt: TGTGCCAGCAGCTTAGAAGGGTCGGCCAAAAACATTCAGTACTTC

abundance: few
j_gene: TRBJ2-7
v_gene: TRBV29-1
d_gene: TRBD1
CDR3aa: CSVEGRDRANEQYF
CDR3nt: TGCAGCGTTGAGGGCCGGGACAGGGCGAACGAGCAGTACTTC

abundance: -
j_gene: TRBJ2-4
v_gene: TRBV7-9
d_gene: TRBD1
CDR3aa: CASSHRDRGPGRAKNIQYF
CDR3nt: TGTGCCAGCAGCCACCGGGACAGGGGACCGGGCAGGGCCAAAAACATTCAGTACTTC

abundance: few
j_gene: TRBJ1-2
v_gene: TRBV29-1
d_gene: -
CDR3aa: CSVGGQFNNYGYTF
CDR3nt: TGCAGCGTTGGTGGTCAGTTCAATAACTATGGCTACACCTTC

abundance: -
j_gene: TRBJ2-1
v_gene: TRBV20-1
d_gene: -
CDR3aa: CSAWGNNEQFF
CDR3nt: TGCAGTGCGTGGGGGAACAATGAGCAGTTCTTC

abundance: -
j_gene: TRBJ1-1
v_gene: TRBV6-2/TRBV6-3
d_gene: TRBD1
CDR3aa: CASSYSQDRGSTEAFF
CDR3nt: TGTGCCAGCAGTTACTCACAAGACAGGGGGAGCACTGAAGCTTTCTTT

abundance: -
j_gene: TRBJ2-2
v_gene: TRBV29-1
d_gene: TRBD1
CDR3aa: CSVTGLNTGELFF
CDR3nt: TGCAGCGTGACAGGGTTGAACACCGGGGAGCTGTTTTTT

abundance: -
j_gene: TRBJ2-7
v_gene: TRBV7-2
d_gene: TRBD2
CDR3aa: CASSLWTSGPYEQYF
CDR3nt: TGTGCCAGCAGCCTTTGGACTAGCGGCCCCTACGAGCAGTACTTC

abundance: -
j_gene: TRBJ2-5
v_gene: TRBV12-3/TRBV12-4
d_gene: -
CDR3aa: CASSLRGAKETQYF
CDR3nt: TGTGCCAGCAGTTTACGGGGGGCAAAAGAGACCCAGTACTTC

abundance: -
j_gene: TRBJ2-1
v_gene: TRBV5-1
d_gene: TRBD2
CDR3aa: CASSLGTSYYNEQFF
CDR3nt: TGCGCCAGCAGCTTGGGGACTAGCTACTACAATGAGCAGTTCTTC

abundance: -
j_gene: TRBJ1-1
v_gene: TRBV5-1
d_gene: -
CDR3aa: CASSFVGGENTEAFF
CDR3nt: TGCGCCAGCAGCTTTGTCGGCGGGGAGAACACTGAAGCTTTCTTT

abundance: few
j_gene: TRBJ2-7
v_gene: TRBV4-3
d_gene: -
CDR3aa: CASSPRPAGIHEQYF
CDR3nt: TGCGCCAGCAGCCCCCGCCCGGCGGGGATCCACGAGCAGTACTTC

abundance: -
j_gene: TRBJ2-3
v_gene: TRBV7-2
d_gene: TRBD2
CDR3aa: CASSETSGGPSTTDTQYF
CDR3nt: TGTGCCAGCAGCGAGACTAGCGGGGGCCCCTCCACCACAGATACGCAGTATTTT

abundance: -
j_gene: TRBJ2-7
v_gene: TRBV30
d_gene: TRBD2
CDR3aa: CAWSVRAGGLSYEQYF
CDR3nt: TGTGCCTGGAGTGTACGAGCGGGGGGCCTCTCCTACGAGCAGTACTTC

abundance: -
j_gene: TRBJ1-1
v_gene: TRBV7-9
d_gene: TRBD1
CDR3aa: CASSLGQGSENTEAFF
CDR3nt: TGTGCCAGCAGCTTGGGACAGGGCAGCGAAAACACTGAAGCTTTCTTT

abundance: few
j_gene: TRBJ2-5
v_gene: TRBV7-9
d_gene: TRBD1
CDR3aa: CASSPGTVQYF
CDR3nt: TGTGCCAGCAGCCCCGGGACAGTGCAGTACTTC

abundance: once
j_gene: TRBJ2-3
v_gene: TRBV30
d_gene: -
CDR3aa: CAWSLDLGSTDTQYF
CDR3nt: TGTGCCTGGAGTTTGGACCTGGGCTCCACAGATACGCAGTATTTT

abundance: -
j_gene: TRBJ2-2
v_gene: TRBV4-1
d_gene: TRBD1
CDR3aa: CASSHQGQGSGELFF
CDR3nt: TGCGCCAGCAGCCACCAGGGACAGGGGTCCGGGGAGCTGTTTTTT

abundance: -
j_gene: TRBJ2-1
v_gene: TRBV7-3
d_gene: TRBD1
CDR3aa: CASSLDGNFGTGVNEQFF
CDR3nt: TGTGCCAGCAGCCTCGACGGTAATTTTGGGACAGGGGTCAATGAGCAGTTCTTC

abundance: -
j_gene: TRBJ2-7
v_gene: TRBV25-1
d_gene: -
CDR3aa: CASSELDAGPYYEQYF
CDR3nt: TGTGCCAGCAGTGAACTCGATGCCGGGCCATACTACGAGCAGTACTTC

abundance: -
j_gene: TRBJ2-3
v_gene: TRBV5-1
d_gene: TRBD2
CDR3aa: CASSSLAGEEDTQYF
CDR3nt: TGCGCCAGCAGCTCCCTAGCGGGGGAGGAGGATACGCAGTATTTT

abundance: -
j_gene: TRBJ1-3
v_gene: TRBV7-6
d_gene: -
CDR3aa: CASSPAYRASNTIYF
CDR3nt: TGTGCCAGCAGTCCAGCTTACAGGGCTTCAAACACCATATATTTT

abundance: few
j_gene: TRBJ2-1
v_gene: TRBV11-2
d_gene: -
CDR3aa: CASSFAVFYNEQFF
CDR3nt: TGTGCCAGCAGCTTTGCGGTATTCTACAATGAGCAGTTCTTC

abundance: -
j_gene: TRBJ2-3
v_gene: TRBV5-1
d_gene: -
CDR3aa: CASSLDANLAHGTQYF
CDR3nt: TGCGCCAGCAGCTTGGACGCAAACTTGGCTCATGGTACGCAGTATTTT

abundance: few
j_gene: TRBJ1-4
v_gene: TRBV27
d_gene: -
CDR3aa: CASSPGVLWATNEKLFF
CDR3nt: TGTGCCAGCAGTCCCGGGGTGCTCTGGGCGACTAATGAAAAACTGTTTTTT

abundance: -
j_gene: TRBJ2-7
v_gene: TRBV6-5
d_gene: TRBD2
CDR3aa: CASSYLGGGWDEQYF
CDR3nt: TGTGCCAGCAGTTACCTCGGCGGGGGTTGGGACGAGCAGTACTTC

abundance: -
j_gene: TRBJ2-5
v_gene: TRBV6-1
d_gene: -
CDR3aa: CASSGLEPHEQYF
CDR3nt: TGTGCCAGCAGTGGACTAGAGCCCCATGAGCAGTACTTC